The 25 T cell receptor beta chains presented below share a single source sample, sequenced in a study of tumor-infiltrating lymphocytes in primary liver carcinoma. Unsorted whole blood yielded blood RNA, and germline DNA was extracted as well. A primer matching the constant region was used to make TCR beta cDNA from 500 to 650 ng of total RNA. Libraries for TCR beta were built through three nested multiplex PCR rounds, which together made up a slightly modified ARM-PCR procedure. Each of the first two PCR rounds ran about 9 cycles with TRBV1-TRBV30 forward and C-beta reverse primers. TCRdb independently ran MiXCR on the multiplex PCR reads; one entry per CDR3 protein. The table has approximately 330,000 distinct CDR3 sequences, almost 65% seen once. The specimen sequenced was peripheral blood. The receptors derive from a man aged 35-49 years with primary liver carcinoma and hepatitis B virus infection.

This clonotype showed up many times. The chain uses TRBV11-2 and TRBJ2-1; 10 nucleotides match TRBD2. The CDR3 runs 15 residues. Germline-derived CDR1 and CDR2 are SGHAT and FQNNGV. The junction had 4 bases not matched to a gene; V was cut back by 1 base and J by 7 bases. CDR3 sequence (DNA): TGTGCCAGCAGCTTAGGAGCGGGAGGGCCAAATGAGCAGTTCTTC. This translates into CASSLGAGGPNEQFF.

As for this clonotype: Compared with germline, one end of the junction differs, possibly owing to a read error. The gene calls are TRBV5-4 and TRBJ2-1, with TRBD2 as a possible D gene (6 bases). The CDR3 totals 17 residues. The germline gives CDR1 SGHNT, CDR2 YYREEE (reference sequence). The CDR3 DNA reads as TGCGCCAGCAGCTTGGCCCTGCGACTAGATTCGCGCAATGAGCAGTTCTTC. Translation: CASSLALRLDSRNEQFF. The variable domain in full, completed from reference TRBV5-4 and TRBJ2-1, reads ETGVTQSPTHLIKTRGQQVTLRCSSQSGHNTVSWYQQALGQGPQFIFQYYREEENGRGNFPPRFSGLQFPNYSSELNVNALELDDSALYLCASSLALRLDSRNEQFFGPGTRLTVL.

This clonotype has at least ten counts. V gene TRBV11-2 combines with J gene TRBJ2-2, with D possibly matching TRBD1 (6 bases). Germline V lookup: CDR1 SGHAT, CDR2 FQNNGV. The CDR3 runs 18 residues. Trimming shortened V by 4 bases and J by 4 bases, and 22 bases separated the two germline ends. The CDR3 sequence is CASSSLRGLRTFTGELFF. The CDR3, as DNA: TGTGCCAGCAGCTCCCTCAGGGGTCTGCGGACTTTCACCGGGGAGCTGTTTTTT.

This clonotype was picked up one time. It may be a read error: a sequence one base away is much more abundant. V usage is TRBV6-1 and J usage is TRBJ1-1, with TRBD1 matching over 7 bases. The V gene end was trimmed by 6 bases and the J gene end by 5 bases; junction bases not matched to a gene: 6. The CDR3 runs 13 residues. Germline CDR1 reads MNHNS; CDR2 reads SASEGT. The CDR3 here is CASSIQGPTEAFF. The CDR3 nucleotides are TGTGCCAGCAGCATACAGGGGCCGACTGAAGCTTTCTTT.

As to this clonotype: This may arise from a read error, as a much more abundant clone is one base away. The J gene is TRBJ2-7, the V gene TRBV6-5, with TRBD2 matching over 8 bases. This CDR3 has 13 amino acids. V was pared by 8 bases and J by 3 bases, with 6 bases of the junction left unmatched. Per the germline V gene, CDR1 is MNHEY and CDR2 is SVGAGI. This chain's CDR3 is CASGDGGDYEQYF. CDR3 DNA sequence: TGTGCCAGCGGGGACGGGGGGGACTACGAGCAGTACTTC.

This clonotype was found many times. The chain is built from TRBV12-3 or TRBV12-4 and TRBJ2-1, with a possible D match to TRBD2 (6 bases). Between the trimmed V and J ends, which lost 1 base and 7 bases, there was a span of 8 bases. The CDR3 is made up of 13 amino acids. DNA of the CDR3: TGTGCCAGCAGTTTAGGCGGGGCGAATGAGCAGTTCTTC. It yields the protein CASSLGGANEQFF.

This clonotype has only a few counts. The junction departs from germline at one end; a sequencing error may be responsible. This chain links TRBV6-1 with TRBJ1-1, with D tentatively TRBD1 (5 bases). The CDR3 extends over 10 amino acids. Germline lookup yields CDR1 MNHNS and CDR2 SASEGT. The CDR3 spells CATHGGESFF. DNA of the CDR3: TGTGCCACCCATGGGGGTGAATCTTTCTTT.

A remark on this clonotype: The missing conserved phenylalanine or tryptophan at the end of this CDR3 makes a read error likely. The V and J genes are TRBV6-1 and TRBJ2-7; 8 bases are shared with TRBD1. Germline lookup yields CDR1 MNHNS and CDR2 SASEGT. J was trimmed by 3 bases and V by 6 bases; bases with no gene match: 16. CDR3 length: 17 amino acids. CDR3 protein: CASSGRGLWSRNYEQYL. The DNA for the CDR3 is TGTGCCAGCAGCGGCAGGGGGCTTTGGAGCCGCAACTACGAGCAGTACTTA.

This clonotype showed up just a few times. The gene calls are TRBV5-4 and TRBJ2-5; no reliable D call. V was clipped by 3 bases and J by 1 base, with 10 bases between them. Germline-derived CDR1 and CDR2 are SGHNT and YYREEE (reference sequence). The CDR3 length is 14 residues. The CDR3 DNA reads TGTGCCAGCAGCTCGCCGACGGCCCAAGAGACCCAGTACTTC. Translated, it gives CASSSPTAQETQYF.

This clonotype has only a few counts. Here the CDR3 DNA reads TGTGCCAGCAGCGAACAGGGCGCAGAGACCCAGTACTTC. Protein: CASSEQGAETQYF. This sequence joins TRBV5-4 and TRBJ2-5; TRBD1 might be the D (6 bases). The CDR3 is made up of 13 amino acids. The V end was cut by 4 bases, the J end by 4 bases, with 11 bases between. Germline-derived CDR1 and CDR2 are SGHNT and YYREEE (reference sequence).

Regarding this clonotype: Since no conserved phenylalanine or tryptophan closes the CDR3, a read error is the likely cause. J is TRBJ2-7 and V is TRBV11-2; 7 positions match TRBD2. Germline V gives CDR1 SGHAT, CDR2 FQNNGV. The CDR3 is 15 residues long. This chain's CDR3 is CASSQLALSSYEQYS. The CDR3 DNA reads as TGTGCCAGCAGCCAACTAGCGCTTAGCTCCTACGAACAGTACTCC.

This clonotype was detected a few times. A much larger clone differs by one base, so this may be a read error. The rearrangement joins TRBV4-2 to TRBJ2-7, with D possibly being TRBD1 (5 bases). V lost 0 bases to trimming and J lost 7 bases, with 13 bases between them. This CDR3 has 14 residues. Germline CDR1 reads LGHNA; CDR2 reads YNFKEQ. As DNA, the CDR3 is TGTGCCAGCAGCCAAGAGGATAGGGGTTGGGAGCAGTACTTC. Protein: CASSQEDRGWEQYF.

Worth noting for this clonotype: An end of the junction differs from the germline gene, which may be a read error. The rearrangement links TRBV6-1 to TRBJ2-1, with TRBD1 matching over 11 bases. In germline, CDR1 is MNHNS, CDR2 SASEGT. The CDR3 sequence is 15 residues long. The DNA of the CDR3 is TGTGCCACCAGTGAGCCGGGACAGGGGGTAGGTGAGCAGTTCTTC. Its translation: CATSEPGQGVGEQFF.

CDR3 in DNA: TGTGCCAGCTCCGGGGGACACAGGCAGCCCCAGCATTTT. This encodes CASSGGHRQPQHF. The chain is built from TRBV28 and TRBJ1-5, with D possibly matching TRBD1 (6 bases). Germline V gives CDR1 MDHEN, CDR2 SYDVKM. V shed 8 bases and J shed 7 bases, with 15 bases lying between them. This CDR3 contains 13 residues.

This clonotype appeared a few times. Possible read error: a much larger clone is one base away. This rearrangement joins TRBV6-2 or TRBV6-3 to TRBJ2-7, with a tentative D call TRBD2 (5 bases). CDR1 MNHEY and CDR2 SVGEGT come from the germline V gene. The CDR3 sequence is 11 residues long. The CDR3 DNA follows: TGTGTCAGCAGTCCCCGGGGCGAGCAGTACTTC. Its translation: CVSSPRGEQYF.

Of note for this clonotype: Possible read error: a much larger clone is one base away. This chain uses TRBV10-1 with TRBJ2-3; no definite D call. The CDR3 length is 16 residues. Trimming stripped 2 bases from V and 0 bases from J, with 12 bases between. Germline V CDR1 and CDR2: WNHNN, SYGVQD (reference sequence). This chain's CDR3 is CASSEGKGSSTDTQYF. The CDR3, as DNA: TGCGCCAGCAGTGAGGGGAAGGGCTCTAGCACAGATACGCAGTATTTT.

As to this clonotype: Since the CDR3 does not end with the conserved phenylalanine or tryptophan, this likely comes from a read error. The chain couples TRBV11-2 to TRBJ2-7; 10 bases map to TRBD1. The CDR3 loop spans 14 amino acids. The trim removed 5 bases at V and 3 bases at J, leaving 4 bases unmatched. Germline loops: CDR1 SGHAT, CDR2 FQNNGV. CDR3: CASSRQGAVYEQYL. In DNA form, the CDR3 reads TGTGCCAGCAGCCGACAGGGGGCGGTCTACGAGCAGTACTTA.

This clonotype was seen ten or more times. This CDR3 is CSVDPTDRVWTQYF. The CDR3 DNA follows: TGCAGCGTTGACCCAACGGACAGGGTGTGGACCCAGTACTTC. The rearrangement links TRBV29-1 to TRBJ2-5; TRBD1 aligns across 8 bases. The junction had 10 bases not matched to a gene; V was cut back by 3 bases and J by 7 bases. The CDR3 is made up of 14 amino acids. The germline V gene encodes CDR1 SQVTM and CDR2 ANQGSEA.

The chain recombines TRBV4-2 with TRBJ2-1; TRBD2 matches at 14 bases. The germline CDR1 and CDR2 sequences are LGHNA and YNFKEQ. This CDR3 is 18 amino acids long. J lost 7 bases, V lost 4 bases, and 12 bases had no gene match. The CDR3 DNA sequence: TGTGCCAGCAGCCTCATCAGGGGACTAGCGGGAGTCAGGAATGAGCAGTTCTTC. Amino acid sequence: CASSLIRGLAGVRNEQFF.

V is TRBV30 and J is TRBJ2-2; D perhaps matches TRBD1 (5 bases). V lost 3 bases and J lost 4, with 12 bases in between. The CDR3 totals 14 residues. Looked up from germline, CDR1 is GTSNPN and CDR2 is SVGIG (reference sequence). CDR3 residues: CAWRRGAITGELFF. In DNA, the CDR3 is TGTGCCTGGAGGCGTGGGGCGATCACCGGGGAGCTGTTTTTT. The complete variable domain, with remaining parts taken from reference TRBV30 and TRBJ2-2, reads SQTIHQWPATLVQPVGSPLSLECTVEGTSNPNLYWYRQAAGRGLQLLFYSVGIGQISSEVPQNLSASRPQDRQFILSSKKLLLSDSGFYLCAWRRGAITGELFFGEGSRLTVL.

On this clonotype: A much larger clone is a single base away; this may be a read error. V usage is TRBV28 and J usage is TRBJ2-5; D gene unclear. Germline CDR1 and CDR2: MDHEN and SYDVKM. This CDR3 contains 12 residues. This CDR3 reads CTSSLEALTQYF. DNA of the CDR3: TGTACCAGCAGTTTAGAAGCCTTGACCCAGTACTTC.

Worth noting for this clonotype: One base away lies a much larger clone, so this may be a sequencing read error. The chain recombines TRBV4-2 with TRBJ2-7, with a tentative D call TRBD2 (5 bases). Germline assignment: CDR1 LGHNA and CDR2 YNFKEQ. This CDR3 comprises 13 residues. For the CDR3, the DNA is TGTGCCAGCAGCCACCAAGGAGGCTACAAGCAGTACTTC. It codes for CASSHQGGYKQYF.

A note on this clonotype: One junction end disagrees with the germline gene, perhaps due to a read error. The chain joins TRBV6-6 to TRBJ2-7; D is perhaps TRBD1 (6 bases). CDR3 length: 13 residues. Looked up from germline, CDR1 is MNHNY and CDR2 is SVGAGI (reference sequence). The DNA for the CDR3 is TGTGCCAGCAGTTCGCAGGGGAACTACGATCAGTACTTT. This sequence encodes CASSSQGNYDQYF.

As regards this clonotype: One base away lies a much larger clone, so this may be a sequencing read error. This rearrangement joins TRBV29-1 to TRBJ2-7; D is unresolved. This CDR3 region has 11 residues. In germline, CDR1 is SQVTM, CDR2 ANQGSEA. Trimming removed 4 bases from V and 7 bases from J, with 11 bases in between. For the CDR3, the DNA is TGCAGCGTTGTAGTTGGGGTTGAGCAGTACTTC. The encoded protein is CSVVVGVEQYF.

The chain uses TRBV19 and TRBJ2-2, with D possibly TRBD1 on 5 matching bases. Trimming cost V 3 bases and J 0 bases, with 11 bases left between them. The germline V gene has CDR1 LNHDA and CDR2 SQIVND (reference sequence). The CDR3 length is 16 residues. The CDR3 spells CASSMSGAANTGELFF. The DNA for the CDR3 is TGTGCCAGTAGTATGTCTGGGGCGGCGAACACCGGGGAGCTGTTTTTT.